The T cell receptor (beta chain) under discussion was sequenced for a study of OX40 agonist ivuxolimab in advanced cancers. CDR3 length: 12 amino acids. CDR1 is SQVTM, CDR2 ANQGSEA, per germline. V was pared by 6 bases and J by 8 bases, with 14 bases between. Clones were sequenced by immunoSEQ multiplex PCR, and TCRdb holds only the in-frame ones, with some missing. The table includes 77,000 or so clones, roughly 90% detected once. The sample was CD4+ or CD8+ T cells sorted from blood, taken in a trial of the OX40 agonist ivuxolimab. This sequence joins TRBV29-1 and TRBJ2-1; no reliable D call. The sequence derives from an adult with an advanced solid tumor such as melanoma, head and neck, liver or kidney cancer. The CDR3 spells CSVSLAGDEQFF. CDR3 DNA: TGCAGCGTGTCTCTGGCCGGCGATGAGCAGTTCTTC.